A single sample is the source of the 24 T cell receptor beta chains below, sequenced in a study of cytomegalovirus exposure and HLA in healthy donors. 60 Vbeta and 13 Jbeta primers were used in PCR. Assay: immunoSEQ multiplex PCR; the TCRdb copy retains only in-frame clones and omits some. This sample yields roughly 100,000 clones, of which around 57% are seen a single time; less than 5% belongs to the top ten. The specimen sequenced was PBMCs. The receptors were gathered from a human donor in good health.

This clone was observed a handful of times. The rearrangement joins TRBV19 to TRBJ2-2; 9 bases agree with TRBD1. This CDR3 has 17 residues. Unmatched junction bases numbered 8, after V lost 5 bases and J lost 1 base. The germline CDR1 and CDR2 sequences are LNHDA and SQIVND (reference sequence). The CDR3 is CASSLLGQGQNTGELFF. In DNA, the CDR3 is TGTGCCAGTAGTCTCTTAGGACAGGGGCAGAACACCGGGGAGCTGTTTTTT.

The chain recombines TRBV19 with TRBJ1-1, with D possibly being TRBD1 (5 bases). Trimming left V 7 bases short and J 1 base short, with 13 bases between. The germline gives CDR1 LNHDA, CDR2 SQIVND (reference sequence). This CDR3 region has 14 residues. Here the CDR3 DNA reads TGTGCCAGTACTCGGACACATTCGAACACTGAAGCTTTCTTT. Residues: CASTRTHSNTEAFF.

The chain is built from TRBV5-1 and TRBJ2-7, with 10 bases lining up with TRBD2. V was pared by 3 bases and J by 0 bases, with 21 bases of the junction left unmatched. The CDR3 runs 21 residues. Per the germline V gene, CDR1 is SGHRS and CDR2 is YFSETQ. DNA for the CDR3: TGCGCCAGCAGCTCCCCTTTGACTAGCGGGCACGCGGAACCAAGCTCCTACGAGCAGTACTTC. This codes for CASSSPLTSGHAEPSSYEQYF. The complete variable domain, with remaining parts taken from reference TRBV5-1 and TRBJ2-7, reads KAGVTQTPRYLIKTRGQQVTLSCSPISGHRSVSWYQQTPGQGLQFLFEYFSETQRNKGNFPGRFSGRQFSNSRSEMNVSTLELGDSALYLCASSSPLTSGHAEPSSYEQYFGPGTRLTVT.

V usage is TRBV28 and J usage is TRBJ2-7, with 7 nucleotides matching TRBD2. CDR3 length: 19 residues. V was clipped by 0 bases and J by 0 bases; unmatched bases: 14. CDR1 and CDR2 from the germline V gene are MDHEN and SYDVKM. CDR3 sequence (DNA): TGTGCCAGCAGTTTATGGGAGGTTAGGAGCGGGATGACCTCCTACGAGCAGTACTTC. It translates to CASSLWEVRSGMTSYEQYF.

V usage is TRBV30 and J usage is TRBJ2-3; 9 bases match TRBD1. The CDR3 sequence is 15 residues long. Losses at the gene ends were 0 bases for V and 4 bases for J; bases not matched to a gene: 5. CDR1 GTSNPN and CDR2 SVGIG come from the germline V gene (reference sequence). Written as DNA, the CDR3 is TGTGCCTGGAGTGTTGGGACAGGGTTGGCAGATACGCAGTATTTT. This gives the protein CAWSVGTGLADTQYF.

This chain connects TRBV11-2 to TRBJ2-7; 11 bases are shared with TRBD1. Trimming took 3 bases from V and 6 from J; bases not matched to a gene: 4. CDR1 SGHAT and CDR2 FQNNGV come from the germline V gene. This CDR3 region has 14 residues. The CDR3 DNA is TGTGCCAGCAGCTTCAGGACAGGGGGCTTCGAGCAGTACTTC. Protein: CASSFRTGGFEQYF. The variable domain in full, completed from reference TRBV11-2 and TRBJ2-7, reads EAGVAQSPRYKIIEKRQSVAFWCNPISGHATLYWYQQILGQGPKLLIQFQNNGVVDDSQLPKDRFSAERLKGVDSTLKIQPAKLEDSAVYLCASSFRTGGFEQYFGPGTRLTVT.

The table lists this clone with a count of one. The chain is built from TRBV19 and TRBJ1-5, with D unresolved. The germline gives CDR1 LNHDA, CDR2 SQIVND (reference sequence). Trimming cost V 6 bases and J 4 bases, with 10 bases left between them. The CDR3 is 13 amino acids. CDR3 residues: CASSRGVNQPQHF. CDR3 bases: TGTGCCAGTAGCCGCGGAGTGAATCAGCCCCAGCATTTT.

V usage is TRBV5-6 and J usage is TRBJ1-4; possible D gene TRBD1, 5 bases. Germline-derived CDR1 and CDR2 are SGHDT and YYEEEE. The CDR3 runs to 15 residues. V lost 5 bases to trimming and J lost 3 bases, with 14 bases between them. Written as DNA, the CDR3 is TGTGCCAGCAGTTTAATGTCAGGGCCTAATGAAAAACTGTTTTTT. Translated: CASSLMSGPNEKLFF.

The J gene is TRBJ2-1, the V gene TRBV5-4; 11 nucleotides align to TRBD2. The ends lost 4 bases at V and 8 bases at J; junction bases unmatched: 5. Per germline, CDR1 SGHNT and CDR2 YYREEE (reference sequence). This CDR3 comprises 14 residues. The CDR3 sequence is CASSTSGSNDEQFF. The CDR3, as DNA: TGTGCCAGCAGCACTAGCGGGAGTAACGATGAGCAGTTCTTC. The full variable domain, rest sourced from reference TRBV5-4 and TRBJ2-1, is ETGVTQSPTHLIKTRGQQVTLRCSSQSGHNTVSWYQQALGQGPQFIFQYYREEENGRGNFPPRFSGLQFPNYSSELNVNALELDDSALYLCASSTSGSNDEQFFGPGTRLTVL.

CDR3 sequence: CASSLSGQGADQPQHF. The CDR3 nucleotides are TGTGCCAGCAGTTTATCGGGACAGGGCGCAGATCAGCCCCAGCATTTT. The chain joins TRBV27 to TRBJ1-5, with 9 bases fitting TRBD1. CDR1 MNHEY and CDR2 SMNVEV come from the germline V gene (reference sequence). CDR3 length: 16 residues. The V and J ends lost 0 bases and 5 bases, in that order; junction bases with no gene match: 5.

The chain couples TRBV19 to TRBJ1-1; 9 bases match TRBD1. Germline V gives CDR1 LNHDA, CDR2 SQIVND (reference sequence). Germline trimming cut 10 bases from V and 3 bases from J; bases unmatched to any gene: 12. This CDR3 is built from 15 residues. The CDR3 region has the DNA TGTGCCACCTCAACCACAGGGGGCGCGTACACTGAAGCTTTCTTT. Translated, it gives CATSTTGGAYTEAFF. Full variable domain (missing parts from reference TRBV19 and TRBJ1-1): DGGITQSPKYLFRKEGQNVTLSCEQNLNHDAMYWYRQDPGQGLRLIYYSQIVNDFQKGDIAEGYSVSREKKESFPLTVTSAQKNPTAFYLCATSTTGGAYTEAFFGQGTRLTVV.

The chain links TRBV19 to TRBJ2-1; 9 bases match TRBD2. Trimming cost V 5 bases and J 10 bases; bases outside gene matches: 6. Germline CDR1 reads LNHDA; CDR2 reads SQIVND (reference sequence). This CDR3 has 13 amino acids. The CDR3 DNA reads as TGTGCCAGTAGTGTGACTACTAGCGGGGAGCAGTTCTTC. Amino acid sequence: CASSVTTSGEQFF. The full variable domain, completed using reference TRBV19 and TRBJ2-1, is DGGITQSPKYLFRKEGQNVTLSCEQNLNHDAMYWYRQDPGQGLRLIYYSQIVNDFQKGDIAEGYSVSREKKESFPLTVTSAQKNPTAFYLCASSVTTSGEQFFGPGTRLTVL.

The chain uses TRBV27 and TRBJ2-2; possible D gene TRBD1, 6 bases. Germline CDR1 is MNHEY and CDR2 is SMNVEV (reference sequence). Trimming shortened V by 6 bases and J by 3 bases, and 11 bases separated the two germline ends. CDR3 size: 14 residues. This CDR3 is CASSTTGYTGELFF. Written as DNA, the CDR3 is TGTGCCAGCAGCACTACAGGGTACACCGGGGAGCTGTTTTTT.

This chain uses TRBV2 with TRBJ2-7, with a possible D match to TRBD2 (5 bases). The CDR3 runs 13 residues. CDR1 SNHLY and CDR2 FYNNEI come from the germline V gene. The V end lost 9 bases, the J end lost 3 bases, and 15 bases lay between the germline ends. CDR3 amino acids: CASGRPDYYEQYF. CDR3 coding DNA: TGTGCCAGTGGTCGGCCCGACTACTACGAGCAGTACTTC. Variable domain in full (rest from reference TRBV2 and TRBJ2-7): EPEVTQTPSHQVTQMGQEVILRCVPISNHLYFYWYRQILGQKVEFLVSFYNNEISEKSEIFDDQFSVERPDGSNFTLKIRSTKLEDSAMYFCASGRPDYYEQYFGPGTRLTVT.

The CDR3: CASSQGQYQETQYF. DNA for the CDR3: TGTGCCAGCAGCCAGGGACAGTACCAAGAGACCCAGTACTTC. The V call is TRBV7-9, the J call TRBJ2-5; 7 positions match TRBD1. After removal of 5 bases from V and 0 bases from J, the junction contained 3 bases not matched to a gene. CDR1 is SEHNR and CDR2 is FQNEAQ in the germline V gene (reference sequence). This CDR3 spans 14 amino acids.

The rearrangement joins TRBV28 to TRBJ2-1, with 10 positions matching TRBD1. The CDR3 sequence is 16 residues long. The germline CDR1 and CDR2 sequences are MDHEN and SYDVKM. Trimming took 5 bases from V and 1 from J; bases not matched to a gene: 5. The CDR3 DNA follows: TGTGCCAGCAGTGTCCCGGGACAGGGGTCCTACAATGAGCAGTTCTTC. Translated, it gives CASSVPGQGSYNEQFF.

The chain uses TRBV5-1 and TRBJ1-1; D uncertain. From germline, CDR1 is SGHRS and CDR2 YFSETQ. Trimming pared 0 bases from V and 5 bases from J, leaving 5 bases between. The CDR3 runs to 12 residues. The CDR3 nucleotides read TGCGCCAGCAGCTTGGGGGCGACTGAAGCTTTCTTT. Its translation is CASSLGATEAFF.

The chain employs TRBV19 and TRBJ2-2, with TRBD2 matching 13 bases. J lost 5 bases, V lost 5 bases, and 2 bases had no gene match. Germline assignment: CDR1 LNHDA and CDR2 SQIVND (reference sequence). The CDR3 is 15 residues long. In DNA, the CDR3 is TGTGCCAGTAGTGGGACTAGCGGGATTACCGGGGAGCTGTTTTTT. It codes for CASSGTSGITGELFF.

The CDR3 spells CASEPGQGYEQYF. CDR3 sequence (DNA): TGCGCCAGCGAACCGGGACAGGGATACGAGCAGTACTTC. The chain is built from TRBV10-1 and TRBJ2-7; 9 bases line up with TRBD1. The CDR3 spans 13 residues. CDR1 is WNHNN, CDR2 SYGVQD, per germline (reference sequence). Trimming took 8 bases from V and 4 from J; bases not matched to a gene: 6.

This chain links TRBV5-1 with TRBJ2-1; TRBD2 might be the D (5 bases). V was shortened by 7 bases and J by 6 bases, with 11 bases between the two germline ends. The CDR3 has 12 amino acids. Looked up from germline, CDR1 is SGHRS and CDR2 is YFSETQ. The CDR3 coding sequence is TGCGCCAGCGGGCCGGGGTTCAATGAGCAGTTCTTC. Amino acid sequence: CASGPGFNEQFF.

A few counts support this clone. Other nucleotide sequences in the sample specify the same CDR3. The chain links TRBV19 to TRBJ2-7; 10 positions agree with TRBD1. The CDR3 has 14 amino acids. CDR1 and CDR2 from the germline V gene are LNHDA and SQIVND (reference sequence). V was pared by 3 bases and J by 3 bases, with 2 bases of the junction left unmatched. CDR3 bases: TGTGCCAGTAGTATGGGGACAGGGGTCTACGAGCAGTACTTC. Translating it yields CASSMGTGVYEQYF.

This clone was recorded a few times. V usage is TRBV5-1 and J usage is TRBJ2-7; TRBD2 agrees at 10 bases. Per the germline V gene, CDR1 is SGHRS and CDR2 is YFSETQ. The CDR3 sequence is 15 residues long. J gave up 0 bases and V 0 bases, and 0 bases lay outside the gene matches. The CDR3 here is CASSLASGSSYEQYF. The CDR3 DNA follows: TGCGCCAGCAGCTTGGCTAGCGGGAGCTCCTACGAGCAGTACTTC.

This clone was seen just once. The junction differs from germline at one of its ends, possibly a read error. The CDR3 loop is CASSIYGGGGIF. Here the CDR3 DNA reads TGTGCCAGCAGCATATACGGAGGGGGCGGAATTTTT. This chain connects TRBV7-9 to TRBJ2-2; a possible D gene is TRBD1 (7 bases). Germline loops: CDR1 SEHNR, CDR2 FQNEAQ (reference sequence). The CDR3 extends over 12 amino acids.

This clone was seen a handful of times. This chain links TRBV27 with TRBJ2-1; a possible D gene is TRBD2 (6 bases). This CDR3 is 14 amino acids long. Germline CDR1 and CDR2: MNHEY and SMNVEV (reference sequence). V shed 6 bases and J shed 1 base, with 10 bases lying between them. The CDR3 sequence: CASRLAGSYNEQFF. The CDR3 DNA sequence: TGTGCCAGCAGACTAGCCGGGTCCTACAATGAGCAGTTCTTC.